Below, 25 T cell receptor beta chains from the same sample are listed, as sequenced in a study of blood T cell repertoires in COVID-19. Sequencing was performed with immunoSEQ multiplex PCR; in TCRdb, only in-frame clones are kept and a portion is missing. Here the sample spans 200,000 or so clones, roughly 90% being singletons. Sequences were obtained from peripheral blood. The source of these receptors is a middle-aged man with active or convalescent COVID-19.

The chain joins TRBV27 to TRBJ1-1, with 8 bases lining up with TRBD1. This CDR3 spans 15 amino acids. With V trimmed by 5 bases and J by 3 bases, 8 bases remained unmatched. Germline CDR1 reads MNHEY; CDR2 reads SMNVEV (reference sequence). DNA for the CDR3: TGTGCCAGCAGTCTACGACAGGGGCGGTACACTGAAGCTTTCTTT. It is translated as CASSLRQGRYTEAFF.

The V gene is TRBV4-1, the J gene TRBJ1-1; D perhaps matches TRBD1 (6 bases). Germline V gene data show CDR1 as MGHRA and CDR2 as YSYEKL. V lost 0 bases, J lost 8 bases, and 13 bases lay in between. This CDR3 spans 14 amino acids. The CDR3 is CASSQDHSGAEAFF. The CDR3 bases are TGCGCCAGCAGCCAAGATCATTCAGGGGCCGAAGCTTTCTTT.

This sequence joins TRBV10-2 and TRBJ2-1, with 9 bases fitting TRBD1. In germline, CDR1 is WSHSY, CDR2 SAAADI. The CDR3 has 19 amino acids. V lost 0 bases to trimming and J lost 3 bases; unmatched junction nucleotides: 12. CDR3 sequence reads: CASSESTGGERPDYNEQFF. CDR3 DNA: TGCGCCAGCAGTGAGTCGACAGGGGGGGAAAGGCCAGACTACAATGAGCAGTTCTTC.

This clone turned up a few times. This rearrangement joins TRBV28 to TRBJ2-1, with no clear D. The CDR3 has 12 amino acids. Trimming stripped 5 bases from V and 10 bases from J, with 12 bases between. The germline CDR1 and CDR2 sequences are MDHEN and SYDVKM. CDR3 amino acids: CASSTLASEQFF. CDR3 DNA: TGTGCCAGCAGTACGTTAGCAAGCGAGCAGTTCTTC.

The chain carries TRBV19 and TRBJ1-5, with 8 bases that match TRBD1. J lost 6 bases, V lost 5 bases, and 9 bases had no gene match. The CDR3 loop spans 15 amino acids. Looked up from germline, CDR1 is LNHDA and CDR2 is SQIVND (reference sequence). CDR3 residues: CASSSGQGRVQPQHF. The CDR3 nucleotides are TGTGCCAGTAGTTCCGGACAGGGTAGGGTTCAGCCCCAGCATTTT.

V gene TRBV7-9 combines with J gene TRBJ2-7, with 8 positions matching TRBD1. The CDR3 is 17 amino acids. The junction had 13 bases not matched to a gene; V was cut back by 5 bases and J by 1 base. Looked up from germline, CDR1 is SEHNR and CDR2 is FQNEAQ (reference sequence). CDR3 sequence: CASSLGAPGGQSYEQYF. The CDR3 nucleotides read TGTGCCAGCAGCCTAGGGGCCCCAGGGGGCCAATCCTACGAGCAGTACTTC.

This clone showed up just once. The chain recombines TRBV7-6 with TRBJ1-1, with D possibly matching TRBD1 (5 bases). V was cut by 6 bases and J by 8 bases, with 13 bases left in between. This CDR3 has 12 residues. The V gene's germline CDR1 is SGHVS and CDR2 FNYEAQ. The CDR3 region has the DNA TGTGCCAGCAGGGACATAGAGTCCGAAGCTTTCTTT. Its translation is CASRDIESEAFF.

The V and J genes are TRBV9 and TRBJ2-5; D is unresolved. The germline V gene encodes CDR1 SGDLS and CDR2 YYNGEE. This CDR3 spans 12 amino acids. Deletions cut 2 bases from V and 2 bases from J, with 4 bases between. The CDR3 DNA reads TGTGCCAGCAGCGTGACACAAGAGACCCAGTACTTC. Translating it yields CASSVTQETQYF.

The chain couples TRBV28 to TRBJ2-7; TRBD1 aligns across 8 bases. The CDR3 extends over 17 amino acids. CDR1 and CDR2 from the germline V gene are MDHEN and SYDVKM. The trim removed 5 bases at V and 0 bases at J, leaving 12 bases unmatched. The CDR3 is CASSPVIGTGFSYEQYF. In DNA, the CDR3 is TGTGCCAGCAGTCCTGTCATCGGGACAGGATTCTCCTACGAGCAGTACTTC.

The rearrangement uses TRBV5-4 and TRBJ2-7; 10 bases line up with TRBD2. The germline gives CDR1 SGHNT, CDR2 YYREEE (reference sequence). This CDR3 is built from 14 residues. V shed 3 bases, J shed 2 bases, and the junction held 2 bases outside the gene matches. DNA for the CDR3: TGTGCCAGCAGCTCCACTAGCGGGACCTACGAGCAGTACTTC. Its protein is CASSSTSGTYEQYF.

The count of this clone is one. The chain employs TRBV27 and TRBJ2-1, with D perhaps TRBD2 (6 bases). Trimming stripped 8 bases from V and 7 bases from J, with 21 bases between. Looked up from germline, CDR1 is MNHEY and CDR2 is SMNVEV (reference sequence). This CDR3 is built from 15 residues. For the CDR3, the DNA is TGTGCCAGCTTGGGACGGGGGAGTGAAGTGAATGAGCAGTTCTTC. Translating it yields CASLGRGSEVNEQFF.

This clone was detected once. The rearrangement links TRBV6-1 to TRBJ2-7, with TRBD2 matching 10 bases. The CDR3 sequence is 16 residues long. V was clipped by 2 bases and J by 0 bases; unmatched bases: 4. Germline CDR1 MNHNS, CDR2 SASEGT. This chain's CDR3 is CASSEMASGSSYEQYF. The DNA for the CDR3 is TGTGCCAGCAGTGAAATGGCTAGCGGGAGCTCCTACGAGCAGTACTTC.

This chain connects TRBV27 to TRBJ1-2; 9 bases line up with TRBD1. Germline CDR1 is MNHEY and CDR2 is SMNVEV (reference sequence). The CDR3 runs 16 residues. Losses at the gene ends were 3 bases for V and 6 bases for J; bases not matched to a gene: 11. Written as DNA, the CDR3 is TGTGCCAGCAGTTTTGTTGGGGGAACAGGGGGCGATGGCTACACCTTC. It encodes CASSFVGGTGGDGYTF.

The chain uses TRBV6-2 or TRBV6-3 and TRBJ2-7; 8 nucleotides line up with TRBD2. V dropped 4 bases and J dropped 3; count of bases not matched to a gene: 17. The CDR3 is 18 amino acids. Germline assignment: CDR1 MNHEY and CDR2 SVGEGT. The CDR3 nucleotides read TGTGCCAGCAGTTTCCCAAAAGCCCTCGCGGCGGGAGGCTACGAGCAGTACTTC. Amino acid sequence: CASSFPKALAAGGYEQYF.

There are a few counts of this clone. Other nucleotide sequences in the sample specify the same CDR3. This sequence joins TRBV5-1 and TRBJ2-7, with D maybe TRBD1 (5 bases). The CDR3 runs to 14 residues. V lost 1 base and J 2 bases, leaving 10 bases between the germline ends. CDR1 and CDR2 (germline): SGHRS, YFSETQ. This CDR3 reads CASSLRGGPYEQYF. CDR3 DNA: TGCGCCAGCAGCTTGAGGGGTGGACCCTACGAGCAGTACTTC.

A few counts support this clone. The genes are TRBV4-2 and TRBJ1-2; D is perhaps TRBD1 (6 bases). In germline, CDR1 is LGHNA, CDR2 YNFKEQ. With 4 bases removed from V and 4 bases from J, the gap between germline ends came to 16 bases. The CDR3 length is 15 residues. CDR3 nucleotide sequence: TGTGCCAGCAGCCCGATCGCGACAGGCCCCTATGGCTACACCTTC. Its protein is CASSPIATGPYGYTF.

The J gene is TRBJ1-1, the V gene TRBV11-2, with TRBD1 as a possible D gene (5 bases). V lost 5 bases to trimming and J lost 1 base, with 11 bases between them. Germline loops: CDR1 SGHAT, CDR2 FQNNGV. CDR3 size: 14 residues. The CDR3, as DNA: TGTGCCAGCAGCCCCGACAGCCCGAACACTGAAGCTTTCTTT. Protein sequence: CASSPDSPNTEAFF.

This rearrangement joins TRBV24-1 to TRBJ2-1; D not certain. Trimming left V 0 bases short and J 7 bases short, with 3 bases between. The CDR3 has 12 amino acids. Germline lookup yields CDR1 KGHDR and CDR2 SFDVKD. CDR3 bases: TGTGCCACCAGTGATTTGCGGAATGAGCAGTTCTTC. Its protein is CATSDLRNEQFF.

The chain links TRBV15 to TRBJ1-2; 8 nucleotides line up with TRBD1. CDR3 length equals 14 residues. Germline CDR1 and CDR2: LNHNV and YYDKDF (reference sequence). The V segment lost 4 bases and the J segment 7 bases; nucleotides outside the gene matches: 8. The chain's CDR3 is CATSTRQTGVGYTF. The CDR3 region has the DNA TGTGCCACCAGCACACGCCAGACAGGGGTTGGCTACACCTTC.

CDR3 loop: CAWSFSENPYEQYF. In nucleotides, the CDR3 is TGTGCCTGGAGTTTTAGCGAAAACCCCTACGAGCAGTACTTC. The V call is TRBV30, the J call TRBJ2-7; TRBD2 is a possible D gene (5 bases). Germline V CDR1 and CDR2: GTSNPN, SVGIG (reference sequence). The CDR3 runs 14 residues. The V end was cut by 2 bases, the J end by 2 bases, with 13 bases between.

The chain couples TRBV28 to TRBJ2-1; 8 bases are shared with TRBD2. The germline V gene encodes CDR1 MDHEN and CDR2 SYDVKM. CDR3 length: 16 residues. Unmatched junction bases numbered 7, after V lost 5 bases and J lost 1 base. Written as DNA, the CDR3 is TGTGCCAGCAGTCGCGCGGGGGGTGAATCCTACAATGAGCAGTTCTTC. This codes for CASSRAGGESYNEQFF. The full variable domain, with the rest looked up from reference TRBV28 and TRBJ2-1, is DVKVTQSSRYLVKRTGEKVFLECVQDMDHENMFWYRQDPGLGLRLIYFSYDVKMKEKGDIPEGYSVSREKKERFSLILESASTNQTSMYLCASSRAGGESYNEQFFGPGTRLTVL.

The rearrangement joins TRBV3-1 (or the pseudogene TRBV3-2) to TRBJ1-1, with 8 bases matching TRBD1. Per the germline V gene, CDR1 is LGHDT and CDR2 is YNNKEL (reference sequence). Trimming removed 8 bases from V and 4 bases from J; junction bases left unmatched: 15. The CDR3 extends over 16 amino acids. The CDR3 region has the DNA TGTGCCAGCCGCGGACAGGGAGGCATGCGCGTCACTGAAGCTTTCTTT. The encoded protein is CASRGQGGMRVTEAFF.

The rearrangement links TRBV13 to TRBJ2-1; TRBD2 matches 12 bases. V shed 5 bases and J 1 base; nucleotides not matched to a gene: 12. CDR1 and CDR2 from the germline V gene are PRHDT and FYEKMQ (reference sequence). The CDR3 consists of 19 residues. CDR3 sequence reads: CASSRITGTSGPSYNEQFF. CDR3 nucleotides: TGTGCCAGCAGCAGGATCACTGGGACTAGCGGGCCGTCCTACAATGAGCAGTTCTTC.

The CDR3 DNA is TGTGCCAGCAGTTTACCAGGACCGGAGGGTTGGGGCTACACCTTC. Translating it yields CASSLPGPEGWGYTF. The gene calls are TRBV28 and TRBJ1-2; D is unresolved. V was shortened by 2 bases and J by 8 bases, with 18 bases between the two germline ends. Germline V gives CDR1 MDHEN, CDR2 SYDVKM. This CDR3 comprises 15 residues.

This chain joins TRBV5-1 and TRBJ2-2; the D gene is possibly TRBD1 (5 bases). Trimming pared 6 bases from V and 2 bases from J, leaving 8 bases between. Per germline, CDR1 SGHRS and CDR2 YFSETQ. CDR3 length: 13 residues. CDR3 bases: TGCGCCAGCAAAGGGGTAAACACCGGGGAGCTGTTTTTT. Translation: CASKGVNTGELFF.